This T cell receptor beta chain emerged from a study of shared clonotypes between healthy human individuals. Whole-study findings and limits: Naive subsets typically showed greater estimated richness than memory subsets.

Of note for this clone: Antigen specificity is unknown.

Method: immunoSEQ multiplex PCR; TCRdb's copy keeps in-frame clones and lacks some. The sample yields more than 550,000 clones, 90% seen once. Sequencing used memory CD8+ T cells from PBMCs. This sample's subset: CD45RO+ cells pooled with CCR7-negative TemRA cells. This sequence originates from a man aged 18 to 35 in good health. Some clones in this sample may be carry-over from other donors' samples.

DNA of the CDR3: TGCGCCAGCAGCCAAGGCGCGGACCTCTCCTACGAGCAGTACTTC. Translated: CASSQGADLSYEQYF. The chain links TRBV4-1 to TRBJ2-7; no clear D gene. Germline V gene sequence: CDR1 MGHRA, CDR2 YSYEKL. The V end lost 1 base, the J end lost 0 bases, and 10 bases lay between the germline ends. The CDR3 extends over 15 amino acids.